This T cell receptor beta chain was retrieved from a study of shared clonotypes between healthy human individuals. As regards this clone: What it binds is not known.

The germline V gene has CDR1 MNHEY and CDR2 SMNVEV (reference sequence). The CDR3 is 16 residues long. The V and J ends lost 0 bases and 2 bases, in that order; junction bases with no gene match: 1. Study findings and constraints: Rarefaction showed that sequencing of sorted subsets was incomplete (despite large depth).

Assay used: immunoSEQ multiplex PCR; TCRdb lists only in-frame clones, some missing. Among around 700,000 clones, roughly 78% were seen once, and the ten largest hold approximately 2%. The receptor was derived from a woman in her 30s in good health. This rearrangement joins TRBV27 to TRBJ2-5; 12 bases align to TRBD2. Material for sequencing was memory CD4+ T cells sorted from blood. Regarding subset: CD45RA-negative fraction. The CDR3 sequence is CASSLSTSGGQETQYF. CDR3 sequence (DNA): TGTGCCAGCAGTTTATCGACTAGCGGGGGACAAGAGACCCAGTACTTC.